These 16 T cell receptor beta chains were sequenced from one sample in a study of siplizumab effects on memory and regulatory T cells. The method was immunoSEQ multiplex PCR; TCRdb's version includes in-frame clones alone and lacks a portion of them. The table has about 82,000 clones, roughly 87% seen once. The sample taken for sequencing was Tregs sorted from blood. Receptor source: a human donor in good health.

This clone was seen more than once but under ten times. This chain joins TRBV4-1 and TRBJ1-6, with a tentative D call TRBD1 (5 bases). Trimming pared 2 bases from V and 1 base from J, leaving 9 bases between. The germline V gene encodes CDR1 MGHRA and CDR2 YSYEKL. This CDR3 is built from 16 residues. CDR3 sequence: CASSQQGRSYNSPLHF. The CDR3 DNA reads TGCGCCAGCAGCCAACAGGGTCGGTCCTATAATTCACCCCTCCACTTT.

The chain is built from TRBV7-9 and TRBJ2-7; the D is unclear. V lost 7 bases and J lost 9, with 13 bases in between. The CDR3 totals 11 residues. In germline, CDR1 is SEHNR, CDR2 FQNEAQ (reference sequence). CDR3 coding DNA: TGTGCCAGCACCCCCTATGAGCGGCAGTACTTC. Protein product: CASTPYERQYF.

The chain employs TRBV9 and TRBJ2-7, with D perhaps TRBD2 (5 bases). V was pared by 5 bases and J by 1 base, with 16 bases between. Germline-derived CDR1 and CDR2 are SGDLS and YYNGEE. The CDR3 is 15 residues long. CDR3 amino acids: CASSRLGSTSYEQYF. The CDR3 coding sequence is TGTGCCAGCAGTCGCCTAGGGAGCACTTCCTACGAGCAGTACTTC.

The chain recombines TRBV4-1 with TRBJ1-2; perhaps TRBD1 as D (6 bases). The V gene lost 4 bases and the J gene lost 5 bases, with 20 bases spanning the gap. Germline V gives CDR1 MGHRA, CDR2 YSYEKL. The CDR3 runs to 16 residues. In nucleotides, the CDR3 is TGCGCCAGCAGCCCTGCTCTAGGGGGGGCCGCGTATGGCTACACCTTC. It specifies CASSPALGGAAYGYTF.

The chain has TRBV7-6 and TRBJ1-1, with D possibly being TRBD1 (6 bases). CDR3 size: 13 residues. Germline loops: CDR1 SGHVS, CDR2 FNYEAQ. Trimming shortened V by 5 bases and J by 11 bases, and 18 bases separated the two germline ends. The CDR3 DNA reads TGTGCCAGCAGCCTAGAGCCAGGGGAGAAGGCTTTCTTT. Amino acids: CASSLEPGEKAFF.

The V gene is TRBV1, the J gene TRBJ2-7; TRBD2, the table's D call, was not compared with the DNA. TRBV1 is a documented pseudogene. The CDR3 length is 21 residues. Written as DNA, the CDR3 is TGCACCAGCAGCCAAGGACTAAGCGGGGGTTTTTCAGAGGGAGGCTCCTACGAGCAGTACTTC. Translation gives CTSSQGLSGGFSEGGSYEQYF.

The chain couples TRBV5-1 to TRBJ2-7; 7 bases align to TRBD1. V gave up 5 bases and J gave up 1 base; unmatched junction bases: 6. CDR3 length: 14 residues. Germline assignment: CDR1 SGHRS and CDR2 YFSETQ. CDR3 residues: CASSSRDRSYEQYF. Here the CDR3 DNA reads TGCGCCAGCAGTTCCCGGGACAGATCCTACGAGCAGTACTTC.

This chain links TRBV29-1 with TRBJ1-2; D remains ambiguous. Germline CDR1 is SQVTM and CDR2 is ANQGSEA. Trimming removed 4 bases from V and 4 bases from J, with 13 bases in between. CDR3 length equals 13 residues. CDR3 residues: CSVGGRTSYGYTF. CDR3 coding DNA: TGCAGCGTTGGTGGCAGGACCAGCTATGGCTACACCTTC.

V gene TRBV7-9 combines with J gene TRBJ1-2; TRBD1 agrees at 7 bases. Germline CDR1 and CDR2: SEHNR and FQNEAQ (reference sequence). This CDR3 has 16 amino acids. V shed 4 bases, J shed 7 bases, and the junction held 15 bases outside the gene matches. The CDR3 spells CASSSSRTGYPSGYTF. The CDR3 DNA is TGTGCCAGCAGCTCTTCTCGGACAGGATATCCGTCTGGCTACACCTTC.

The gene calls are TRBV5-6 and TRBJ1-4; D possibly corresponds to TRBD1 (6 bases). Deletions cut 4 bases from V and 4 bases from J, with 11 bases between. CDR3 size: 14 residues. CDR1 is SGHDT, CDR2 YYEEEE, per germline. The CDR3, as DNA: TGTGCCAGCAGCCCGGGGGGGCGTAATGAAAAACTGTTTTTT. This gives the protein CASSPGGRNEKLFF.

The rearrangement links TRBV2 to TRBJ1-5; D ambiguous. There are 14 residues in the CDR3. The germline V and J ends were trimmed by 3 bases and 3 bases, with 9 bases remaining between them. The V gene's germline CDR1 is SNHLY and CDR2 FYNNEI. The CDR3 here is CASSEPGPNQPQHF. CDR3 coding DNA: TGTGCCAGCAGTGAGCCCGGCCCCAATCAGCCCCAGCATTTT.

The chain combines TRBV5-1 with TRBJ2-7; 9 bases match TRBD1. This CDR3 region has 14 residues. V lost 2 bases and J lost 3; bases outside the gene matches: 3. Germline V CDR1 and CDR2: SGHRS, YFSETQ. DNA of the CDR3: TGCGCCAGCAGCTTAGGACAGGGGATCTACGAGCAGTACTTC. This encodes CASSLGQGIYEQYF.

The rearrangement joins TRBV28 to TRBJ1-2, with D unclear. Trimming shortened V by 5 bases and J by 4 bases, and 5 bases separated the two germline ends. This CDR3 contains 11 residues. The V gene's germline CDR1 is MDHEN and CDR2 SYDVKM. CDR3 sequence: CASSTLYGYTF. The CDR3 bases are TGTGCCAGCAGTACTCTCTATGGCTACACCTTC.

V gene TRBV10-3 combines with J gene TRBJ2-7; D remains ambiguous. The CDR3 is made up of 12 amino acids. V lost 3 bases and J 4 bases, leaving 7 bases between the germline ends. CDR1 is ENHRY and CDR2 is SYGVKD in the germline V gene. This CDR3 is CAISENSYEQYF. In DNA, the CDR3 is TGTGCCATCAGTGAAAACAGTTACGAGCAGTACTTC.

The chain couples TRBV29-1 to TRBJ1-2, with D perhaps matching TRBD1 (6 bases). Trimming shortened V by 2 bases and J by 6 bases, and 10 bases separated the two germline ends. Per germline, CDR1 SQVTM and CDR2 ANQGSEA. The CDR3 length is 12 residues. DNA for the CDR3: TGCAGCGTTGAAACGACAGGAGATGGCTACACCTTC. This gives the protein CSVETTGDGYTF.

V usage is TRBV7-2 and J usage is TRBJ2-2; perhaps D is TRBD1 or TRBD2 (5 bases each). Between the trimmed V and J ends, which lost 0 bases and 5 bases, there was a span of 13 bases. The CDR3 loop spans 16 amino acids. CDR1 and CDR2 (germline): SGHTA, FQGNSA. This chain's CDR3 is CASSLAGVPYTGELFF. DNA of the CDR3: TGTGCCAGCAGCTTAGCGGGGGTGCCTTATACCGGGGAGCTGTTTTTT.